The clone carrying this T cell receptor beta chain has more than one count but fewer than ten. The antigen is undetermined. The V gene's germline CDR1 is MDHEN and CDR2 SYDVKM. J gave up 0 bases and V 2 bases, and 9 bases lay outside the gene matches. The CDR3 extends over 17 amino acids. The data stem from a study of response to subunit inactivated influenza vaccine. TCRdb passed the RT-PCR reads through MiXCR, listing each CDR3 protein once. The table lists around 760,000 distinct CDR3 sequences, about 15% of them singletons, with 6.5% to 8.5% in the top ten. Study results and limitations: Every seasonal influenza vaccination brings in few new T cells, the authors suggested.

This rearrangement joins TRBV28 to TRBJ1-1; TRBD1 aligns across 7 bases. Sequenced material: PBMCs from blood, taken 14 to 15 days before vaccination. The TCR originated in a man aged 45-60 years who received an inactivated influenza vaccine. Written as DNA, the CDR3 is TGTGCCAGCAGTTTAGGGTCAGGCAGGGGGTTGAACACTGAAGCTTTCTTT. Its protein is CASSLGSGRGLNTEAFF.